Below are 31 T cell receptor beta chains sequenced from a single sample in a study of shared clonotypes between healthy human individuals. Produced via immunoSEQ multiplex PCR; TCRdb's table is partial and in-frame only. The repertoire holds about 490,000 clones, with 76% as singletons. Sequenced input: PBMCs. Source of these receptors: a woman aged 40 to 50 in good health. Some clones in this sample may be carry-over from other donors' samples.

CDR3 region: CSVAGQQETQYF. CDR3 nucleotides: TGCAGCGTTGCGGGACAGCAAGAGACCCAGTACTTC. This chain uses TRBV29-1 with TRBJ2-5; 7 bases agree with TRBD1. Germline V gene lookup returns CDR1 SQVTM and CDR2 ANQGSEA. V was pared by 4 bases and J by 2 bases, with 1 base of the junction left unmatched. This CDR3 is built from 12 residues. Together with reference TRBV29-1 and TRBJ2-5, the CDR3 gives the full variable domain: SAVISQKPSRDICQRGTSLTIQCQVDSQVTMMFWYRQQPGQSLTLIATANQGSEATYESGFVIDKFPISRPNLTFSTLTVSNMSPEDSSIYLCSVAGQQETQYFGPGTRLLVL.

The chain employs TRBV13 and TRBJ2-1; no clear D. The CDR3 is 15 residues long. Deletions cut 2 bases from V and 4 bases from J, with 12 bases between. CDR1 is PRHDT and CDR2 is FYEKMQ in the germline V gene (reference sequence). This CDR3 is CASSLLGFTYNEQFF. Here the CDR3 DNA reads TGTGCCAGCAGCTTATTAGGGTTCACGTACAATGAGCAGTTCTTC.

This clone was counted once. It may be a read error: a sequence one base away is much more abundant. The J gene is TRBJ2-2, the V gene TRBV7-3; D not certain. The CDR3 length is 13 residues. Germline CDR1 reads SGHTA; CDR2 reads FQGTGA. Trimming took off 4 bases at V and 0 bases at J, with 3 bases between the two ends. The CDR3 sequence is CASSYSNTGELFF. The CDR3 DNA reads as TGTGCCAGCAGCTACTCGAACACCGGGGAGCTGTTTTTT. Full variable domain (outside the CDR3, taken from reference TRBV7-3 and TRBJ2-2): GAGVSQTPSNKVTEKGKYVELRCDPISGHTALYWYRQSLGQGPEFLIYFQGTGAADDSGLPNDRFFAVRPEGSVSTLKIQRTERGDSAVYLCASSYSNTGELFFGEGSRLTVL.

A remark on this clone: Being one base from a much bigger clone, this may be a read error. V is TRBV7-3 and J is TRBJ2-5; no definite D call. Deletions cut 1 base from V and 5 bases from J, with 8 bases between. The CDR3 spans 13 residues. CDR1 and CDR2 (germline): SGHTA, FQGTGA. CDR3 DNA sequence: TGTGCCAGCAGCTTAAGTCCCCGGGAGACCCAGTACTTC. Translation gives CASSLSPRETQYF.

This CDR3 is CSVDSSGSSYEQYF. CDR3 DNA: TGCAGCGTTGACTCTAGCGGGAGCTCCTACGAGCAGTACTTC. The chain couples TRBV29-1 to TRBJ2-7; 10 nucleotides line up with TRBD2. Germline trimming cut 3 bases from V and 0 bases from J; bases unmatched to any gene: 2. Germline V gene data show CDR1 as SQVTM and CDR2 as ANQGSEA. The CDR3 consists of 14 residues.

This clone was found once. V usage is TRBV2 and J usage is TRBJ2-7; maybe TRBD1 (6 bases). V dropped 5 bases and J dropped 2 bases, with 13 bases sitting between them. Germline V gives CDR1 SNHLY, CDR2 FYNNEI. The CDR3 sequence is 14 residues long. CDR3 DNA: TGTGCCAGCAGTCCCGGGACAAAGACCTACGAGCAGTACTTC. Translation gives CASSPGTKTYEQYF. Full variable domain (remainder filled in from reference TRBV2 and TRBJ2-7): EPEVTQTPSHQVTQMGQEVILRCVPISNHLYFYWYRQILGQKVEFLVSFYNNEISEKSEIFDDQFSVERPDGSNFTLKIRSTKLEDSAMYFCASSPGTKTYEQYFGPGTRLTVT.

V usage is TRBV5-6 and J usage is TRBJ2-5, with D unresolved. V was cut by 2 bases and J by 3 bases, with 8 bases left in between. The CDR3 has 13 residues. Germline V CDR1 and CDR2: SGHDT, YYEEEE. The CDR3 nucleotides are TGTGCCAGCAGCTTCAGCCCGAAAGAGACCCAGTACTTC. This translates into CASSFSPKETQYF. Based on the CDR3 plus reference TRBV5-6 and TRBJ2-5, the full variable domain is DAGVTQSPTHLIKTRGQQVTLRCSPKSGHDTVSWYQQALGQGPQFIFQYYEEEERQRGNFPDRFSGHQFPNYSSELNVNALLLGDSALYLCASSFSPKETQYFGPGTRLLVL.

The chain carries TRBV5-8 and TRBJ2-7, with TRBD1 matching over 7 bases. The CDR3 is 14 amino acids. V shed 0 bases and J 2 bases; nucleotides not matched to a gene: 2. Per the germline V gene, CDR1 is SGHTS and CDR2 is YDEGEE. The CDR3 loop is CASSLGQGPYEQYF. DNA for the CDR3: TGTGCCAGCAGCTTGGGACAGGGCCCCTACGAGCAGTACTTC.

CDR3 DNA: TGTGCCAGCAGCGTAGCTAGCGGGATGAGGGATACGCAGTATTTT. This encodes CASSVASGMRDTQYF. The chain links TRBV9 to TRBJ2-3, with 9 bases that match TRBD2. CDR3 length: 15 residues. With V trimmed by 0 bases and J by 6 bases, 5 bases remained unmatched. Germline V gives CDR1 SGDLS, CDR2 YYNGEE.

This clone was counted between two and nine times. This CDR3 is CASSRTGLAGNTIYF. The CDR3 nucleotides are TGTGCCAGCAGCCGGACAGGGTTGGCTGGAAACACCATATATTTT. The chain is built from TRBV28 and TRBJ1-3; 8 nucleotides agree with TRBD1. CDR1 and CDR2 from the germline V gene are MDHEN and SYDVKM. Germline trimming cut 6 bases from V and 2 bases from J; bases unmatched to any gene: 6. This CDR3 is built from 15 residues. Drawing the rest from reference TRBV28 and TRBJ1-3, the complete variable domain is DVKVTQSSRYLVKRTGEKVFLECVQDMDHENMFWYRQDPGLGLRLIYFSYDVKMKEKGDIPEGYSVSREKKERFSLILESASTNQTSMYLCASSRTGLAGNTIYFGEGSWLTVV.

This chain joins TRBV6-1 and TRBJ1-2; 8 positions match TRBD1. Trimming removed 3 bases from V and 5 bases from J; junction bases left unmatched: 2. Germline-derived CDR1 and CDR2 are MNHNS and SASEGT. The CDR3 totals 13 residues. CDR3 loop: CASSEDREYGYTF. For the CDR3, the DNA is TGTGCCAGCAGTGAGGACAGGGAGTATGGCTACACCTTC.

This sequence joins TRBV5-1 and TRBJ2-3; D perhaps matches TRBD1 (5 bases). V shed 1 base and J shed 1 base, with 7 bases lying between them. The CDR3 covers 14 residues. The germline V gene encodes CDR1 SGHRS and CDR2 YFSETQ. The CDR3 DNA reads as TGCGCCAGCAGCTTGAGCAGGGGCACAGATACGCAGTATTTT. Translated: CASSLSRGTDTQYF. The full variable domain, completed using reference TRBV5-1 and TRBJ2-3, is KAGVTQTPRYLIKTRGQQVTLSCSPISGHRSVSWYQQTPGQGLQFLFEYFSETQRNKGNFPGRFSGRQFSNSRSEMNVSTLELGDSALYLCASSLSRGTDTQYFGPGTRLTVL.

This clone has just a few counts. The chain uses TRBV28 and TRBJ1-2, with no clear D. CDR1 MDHEN and CDR2 SYDVKM come from the germline V gene. CDR3 length: 12 residues. Trimming took off 2 bases at V and 4 bases at J, with 5 bases between the two ends. The CDR3 nucleotides read TGTGCCAGCAGTTTAAACAGCTATGGCTACACCTTC. Protein sequence: CASSLNSYGYTF.

The chain couples TRBV7-2 to TRBJ2-7, with D perhaps TRBD1 or TRBD2 (6 bases each). V lost 1 base to trimming and J lost 2 bases, with 12 bases between them. The CDR3 covers 15 residues. Germline V gene sequence: CDR1 SGHTA, CDR2 FQGNSA. CDR3 loop: CASSLGGAGPYEQYF. In DNA, the CDR3 is TGTGCCAGCAGCTTAGGGGGGGCGGGGCCCTACGAGCAGTACTTC. The whole variable domain, filled in from reference TRBV7-2 and TRBJ2-7, reads GAGVSQSPSNKVTEKGKDVELRCDPISGHTALYWYRQSLGQGLEFLIYFQGNSAPDKSGLPSDRFSAERTGGSVSTLTIQRTQQEDSAVYLCASSLGGAGPYEQYFGPGTRLTVT.

The chain is built from TRBV7-9 and TRBJ2-3, with D possibly matching TRBD2 (6 bases). V lost 6 bases and J lost 0, with 16 bases in between. Germline CDR1 and CDR2: SEHNR and FQNEAQ (reference sequence). The CDR3 is 16 residues long. The CDR3 DNA reads TGTGCCAGCAGTCTCGACCGAGGAGGGAGCACAGATACGCAGTATTTT. Translating gives CASSLDRGGSTDTQYF.

The genes are TRBV30 and TRBJ2-7, with D possibly being TRBD1 (7 bases). The CDR3 is 12 residues long. CDR1 GTSNPN and CDR2 SVGIG come from the germline V gene (reference sequence). Trimming cost V 5 bases and J 4 bases, with 12 bases left between them. CDR3 residues: CAWAQGGYEQYF. The CDR3, as DNA: TGTGCCTGGGCTCAGGGGGGTTACGAGCAGTACTTC.

The rearrangement joins TRBV27 to TRBJ2-7; D uncertain. Germline CDR1 MNHEY, CDR2 SMNVEV (reference sequence). V lost 9 bases and J lost 6, with 12 bases in between. This CDR3 has 11 amino acids. This CDR3 reads CASTRGVEQYF. The CDR3 nucleotides are TGTGCCAGTACGAGAGGAGTCGAGCAGTACTTC.

The chain has TRBV10-1 and TRBJ2-7; D is uncertain. CDR1 and CDR2 from the germline V gene are WNHNN and SYGVQD (reference sequence). The V end was cut by 8 bases, the J end by 6 bases, with 5 bases between. This CDR3 region has 9 residues. CDR3 protein: CASGCEQYF. Here the CDR3 DNA reads TGCGCCAGCGGGTGCGAGCAGTACTTC.

This sequence joins TRBV9 and TRBJ2-7; 8 bases agree with TRBD2. The CDR3 runs 18 residues. With 6 bases clipped from V and 2 bases from J, the junction kept 19 bases outside the gene matches. CDR1 is SGDLS, CDR2 YYNGEE, per germline. CDR3 bases: TGTGCCAGCACCCCTCCGAGTCGGGAGGGCGAGGGAGCCTACGAGCAGTACTTC. Translation: CASTPPSREGEGAYEQYF.

Worth noting for this clone: It differs at one base from a far larger clone, so likely a read error. Likely a read error: the CDR3 ends without its conserved phenylalanine or tryptophan. The chain employs TRBV15 and TRBJ1-4; D perhaps matches TRBD1 (5 bases). This CDR3 comprises 13 residues. The germline gives CDR1 LNHNV, CDR2 YYDKDF (reference sequence). V was shortened by 0 bases and J by 13 bases, with 12 bases between the two germline ends. CDR3 sequence (DNA): TGTGCCACCAGCAGAGATCTCAGGGAGCGACTGTTTCTT. Encoded protein: CATSRDLRERLFL.

The rearrangement uses TRBV6-6 and TRBJ2-7, with a weak D call TRBD2 (5 bases). V lost 2 bases to trimming and J lost 5 bases, with 16 bases between them. There are 15 residues in the CDR3. Germline values: CDR1 MNHNY, CDR2 SVGAGI (reference sequence). The CDR3 nucleotides read TGTGCCAGCAGTTACGGGAGAACGAGGAAGAACGAGCAGTACTTC. It yields the protein CASSYGRTRKNEQYF.

The J gene is TRBJ1-1, the V gene TRBV11-2, with D possibly matching TRBD1 (6 bases). The CDR3 loop spans 16 amino acids. Trimming removed 5 bases from V and 3 bases from J, with 19 bases in between. Germline V gene sequence: CDR1 SGHAT, CDR2 FQNNGV. CDR3 loop: CASSPMTRGWDTEAFF. Here the CDR3 DNA reads TGTGCCAGCAGCCCCATGACCAGGGGCTGGGACACTGAAGCTTTCTTT.

Only a few counts were recorded for this clone. The chain joins TRBV14 to TRBJ2-2; TRBD1 matches at 7 bases. CDR3 length: 16 amino acids. CDR1 is SGHDN, CDR2 FVKESK, per germline. The V segment lost 1 base and the J segment 5 bases; nucleotides outside the gene matches: 7. For the CDR3, the DNA is TGTGCCAGCAGCCAAGGGACAGGAAGGGGGACCGGGGAGCTGTTTTTT. The encoded protein is CASSQGTGRGTGELFF.

V usage is TRBV6-1 and J usage is TRBJ2-1, with 12 bases aligning to TRBD2. Germline-derived CDR1 and CDR2 are MNHNS and SASEGT. V lost 1 base and J lost 3; bases outside the gene matches: 4. The CDR3 contains 17 residues. The CDR3 bases are TGTGCCAGCAGTGAAGAAACTAGCGGGAGGTTCTACAATGAGCAGTTCTTC. As protein: CASSEETSGRFYNEQFF.

This sequence joins TRBV28 and TRBJ2-5; 8 nucleotides align to TRBD2. V lost 5 bases, J lost 5 bases, and 7 bases stayed unmatched. CDR3 length equals 14 residues. From germline, CDR1 is MDHEN and CDR2 SYDVKM. The CDR3 DNA reads TGTGCCAGCAGTGGACTAGCCGTTTGGGAGACCCAGTACTTC. It specifies CASSGLAVWETQYF.

The chain is built from TRBV6-5 and TRBJ2-1; the match to TRBD2 covers 9 bases. The CDR3 covers 16 residues. Germline CDR1 MNHEY, CDR2 SVGAGI. J gave up 6 bases and V 2 bases, and 8 bases lay outside the gene matches. CDR3 sequence reads: CASSYMPSGTSNEQFF. Here the CDR3 DNA reads TGTGCCAGCAGTTACATGCCTAGCGGGACCTCCAATGAGCAGTTCTTC.

The chain has TRBV7-2 and TRBJ2-7, with 12 bases fitting TRBD2. The V gene's germline CDR1 is SGHTA and CDR2 FQGNSA. V shed 1 base, J shed 4 bases, and the junction held 2 bases outside the gene matches. The CDR3 contains 15 residues. The CDR3 region is CASSLGTSGKYEQYF. Written as DNA, the CDR3 is TGTGCCAGCAGCTTAGGGACTAGCGGGAAGTACGAGCAGTACTTC.

This sequence joins TRBV18 and TRBJ1-2; D gene ambiguous. The CDR3 covers 13 residues. With 6 bases removed from V and 8 bases from J, the gap between germline ends came to 16 bases. Germline lookup yields CDR1 KGHSH and CDR2 LQKENI. In DNA, the CDR3 is TGTGCCAGCTCCTCCCTGGAGGGTGGAGGCTACACCTTC. Its protein is CASSSLEGGGYTF.

In regard to this clone: The sample has other DNA sequences that encode this CDR3 too. The V call is TRBV6-5, the J call TRBJ1-5; 7 bases match TRBD1. Germline CDR1 reads MNHEY; CDR2 reads SVGAGI. V was clipped by 6 bases and J by 7 bases; unmatched bases: 9. There are 14 residues in the CDR3. The CDR3 DNA sequence: TGTGCCAGCAGCCCCCGACAGGGCAGGCAGCCCCAGCATTTT. It translates to CASSPRQGRQPQHF.

This clone occurred many times. This same CDR3 is encoded by further DNA sequences in the sample. CDR3 coding DNA: TGTGCCTGGAGTGAGGGGTCAACCACCTACGAGCAGTACTTC. It codes for CAWSEGSTTYEQYF. The chain combines TRBV30 with TRBJ2-7; possible D gene TRBD1, 5 bases. The CDR3 has 14 residues. V was trimmed by 1 base and J by 2 bases, leaving 12 bases between them. Germline loops: CDR1 GTSNPN, CDR2 SVGIG (reference sequence).

The chain has TRBV27 and TRBJ2-1; 11 bases are a match to TRBD2. The CDR3 has 14 amino acids. Germline V gives CDR1 MNHEY, CDR2 SMNVEV (reference sequence). J gave up 7 bases and V 6 bases, and 5 bases lay outside the gene matches. The CDR3 DNA sequence: TGTGCCAGCAGAGGTAGCGGGAGGGAGAATGAGCAGTTCTTC. It specifies CASRGSGRENEQFF.